The 16 T cell receptor beta chains below all came from one sample that was sequenced in a study of molecular identifiers for immune sequencing clone quantification. TCRdb called the PCR reads again in MiXCR, with one record for every CDR3 protein. The profile shows approximately 590,000 distinct CDR3 sequences, roughly 23% of them singletons. Material: naive CD8+ T cells from blood, with Jurkat cell RNA spiked in. As for subset: FACS-sorted CD8+CD4-CCR7+CD45RA+ naive T cells. The receptors originated from a human donor in good health. Some libraries in this study had Jurkat cell RNA spiked in.

This clonotype was seen only a few times. This chain connects TRBV4-3 to TRBJ2-7; D possibly corresponds to TRBD1 (6 bases). Germline assignment: CDR1 LGHNA and CDR2 YSLEER. CDR3 length: 16 amino acids. Trimming removed 0 bases from V and 4 bases from J, with 16 bases in between. The chain's CDR3 is CASSQEALQGRYEQYF. CDR3 nucleotide sequence: TGCGCCAGCAGCCAAGAAGCCCTTCAGGGGCGGTACGAGCAGTACTTC.

Many counts were recorded for this clonotype. The V gene is TRBV30, the J gene TRBJ2-6; D is uncertain. The CDR3 covers 15 residues. CDR1 and CDR2 (germline): GTSNPN, SVGIG (reference sequence). V lost 7 bases and J 0 bases, leaving 13 bases between the germline ends. CDR3 protein: CAFPVEPSGANVLTF. CDR3 DNA sequence: TGTGCCTTCCCGGTGGAGCCCTCTGGGGCCAACGTCCTGACTTTC.

The chain joins TRBV30 to TRBJ1-4, with D maybe TRBD1 (6 bases). Germline V gives CDR1 GTSNPN, CDR2 SVGIG (reference sequence). V gave up 6 bases and J gave up 6 bases, with 14 bases separating them. The CDR3 loop spans 13 amino acids. CDR3 nucleotide sequence: TGTGCCTGCAACAGGGTTTGGGATGAAAAACTGTTTTTT. This encodes CACNRVWDEKLFF.

This clonotype was seen many times. The chain has TRBV7-8 and TRBJ2-7, with 11 bases fitting TRBD1. There are 15 residues in the CDR3. With 1 base clipped from V and 2 bases from J, the junction kept 1 base outside the gene matches. Germline CDR1 is SGHVS and CDR2 is FQNEAQ. The CDR3 region is CASSLGGQGAYEQYF. CDR3 coding DNA: TGTGCCAGCAGCTTAGGGGGACAGGGGGCCTACGAGCAGTACTTC.

This clonotype was detected only a few times. V gene TRBV4-3 combines with J gene TRBJ2-1; D is perhaps TRBD1 (7 bases). Trimming shortened V by 6 bases and J by 2 bases, and 17 bases separated the two germline ends. Germline V gene data show CDR1 as LGHNA and CDR2 as YSLEER. The CDR3 length is 16 residues. CDR3 bases: TGCGCCAGCAGAAAAGACAGGGCGGGGACCTACAATGAGCAGTTCTTC. Its protein is CASRKDRAGTYNEQFF.

In this sample, this clonotype turned up many times. This chain links TRBV4-1 with TRBJ1-1; D uncertain. The V and J ends lost 0 bases and 0 bases respectively, with 5 bases between them. The CDR3 covers 14 residues. CDR1 is MGHRA and CDR2 is YSYEKL in the germline V gene. This CDR3 is CASSQDPLNTEAFF. The CDR3 nucleotides read TGCGCCAGCAGCCAAGATCCGTTGAACACTGAAGCTTTCTTT.

This clonotype was seen a handful of times. The chain joins TRBV19 to TRBJ2-7; a possible D gene is TRBD1 (6 bases). CDR1 LNHDA and CDR2 SQIVND come from the germline V gene (reference sequence). Trimming took off 7 bases at V and 5 bases at J, with 21 bases between the two ends. CDR3 size: 15 residues. The CDR3 sequence: CASTLSWQGNNEQYF. The CDR3 nucleotides are TGTGCCAGTACCCTCTCCTGGCAGGGGAACAACGAGCAGTACTTC.

This sequence joins TRBV6-5 and TRBJ1-1; a weak D match, TRBD1 (5 bases). The CDR3 spans 11 residues. In germline, CDR1 is MNHEY, CDR2 SVGAGI. Trimming took off 8 bases at V and 10 bases at J, with 14 bases between the two ends. CDR3 amino acids: CASAGGVGAFF. In DNA, the CDR3 is TGTGCCAGCGCCGGGGGAGTCGGAGCTTTCTTT.

This clonotype was detected a few times. The junction differs from germline at one of its ends, possibly a read error. The chain is built from TRBV30 and TRBJ2-5; D not certain. This CDR3 spans 14 amino acids. Germline CDR1 is GTSNPN and CDR2 is SVGIG (reference sequence). The CDR3 DNA is TGTGCCTGGAGTGTACCCAGGATACAAGAGCCCCAGTACTTC. This encodes CAWSVPRIQEPQYF.

Many counts were recorded for this clonotype. The CDR3 region has the DNA TGCAGTGCAGAAGGCTCCTACGAGCAGTACTTC. Protein product: CSAEGSYEQYF. This sequence joins TRBV20-1 and TRBJ2-7; D gene unclear. Trimming cost V 6 bases and J 0 bases, with 6 bases left between them. The CDR3 has 11 amino acids. Germline CDR1 DFQATT, CDR2 SNEGSKA (reference sequence).

This clonotype was detected many times. The chain links TRBV2 to TRBJ2-1; D unresolved. This CDR3 comprises 13 residues. V lost 1 base and J lost 6, with 7 bases in between. Germline CDR1 reads SNHLY; CDR2 reads FYNNEI. The DNA for the CDR3 is TGTGCCAGCAGTGAAGATTCGCCCAATGAGCAGTTCTTC. Protein sequence: CASSEDSPNEQFF.

The chain is built from TRBV7-9 and TRBJ1-3; D may be TRBD1 (5 bases). Germline CDR1 and CDR2: SEHNR and FQNEAQ (reference sequence). This CDR3 comprises 18 residues. The V and J ends lost 5 bases and 4 bases respectively, with 24 bases between them. CDR3 in amino acids: CASSRGQWSGAQGNTIYF. CDR3 in DNA: TGTGCCAGCAGCCGAGGTCAGTGGTCCGGGGCACAAGGAAACACCATATATTTT.

At least ten counts were recorded for this clonotype. The rearrangement links TRBV5-1 to TRBJ2-5; 10 nucleotides align to TRBD2. V gave up 5 bases and J gave up 5 bases; unmatched junction bases: 15. From germline, CDR1 is SGHRS and CDR2 YFSETQ. This CDR3 is built from 17 residues. The CDR3 DNA reads TGCGCCAGCAGACCCGCTAGCGGGGGTATTGCGGGGGAGACCCAGTACTTC. Its translation: CASRPASGGIAGETQYF.

Many counts were recorded for this clonotype. V and J are TRBV5-1 and TRBJ2-1; D is possibly TRBD1 (6 bases). From germline, CDR1 is SGHRS and CDR2 YFSETQ. This CDR3 has 12 residues. V lost 3 bases to trimming and J lost 8 bases, with 9 bases between them. The CDR3 is CASSSGVDEQFF. In nucleotides, the CDR3 is TGCGCCAGCAGCTCAGGGGTTGATGAGCAGTTCTTC.

This clonotype was observed at least ten times. V and J are TRBV2 and TRBJ1-1, with a possible D match to TRBD1 (5 bases). The CDR3 spans 14 residues. Germline V gene lookup returns CDR1 SNHLY and CDR2 FYNNEI. V shed 7 bases and J shed 0 bases, with 12 bases lying between them. As DNA, the CDR3 is TGTGCCAGCAAGGGTGGCAGGGTGAACACTGAAGCTTTCTTT. Amino acids: CASKGGRVNTEAFF.

This clonotype was seen at least ten times. This chain joins TRBV4-3 and TRBJ2-7; 9 nucleotides align to TRBD2. The CDR3 totals 15 residues. CDR1 LGHNA and CDR2 YSLEER come from the germline V gene. Trimming at V came to 0 bases and at J to 4 bases, leaving 4 bases not matched to a gene. CDR3 sequence (DNA): TGCGCCAGCAGCCAAGATATGGGACTAGCTTACGAGCAGTACTTC. It encodes CASSQDMGLAYEQYF.